Listed below are T cell receptor beta chains from one sample, sequenced in a study of T cell responses to AZD1222 COVID-19 vaccine. TCRdb's copy holds only in-frame clones and misses some; the assay was immunoSEQ multiplex PCR. Of 150,000 to 200,000 clones in the sample, 88% were seen once. The material was peripheral blood, obtained on day 0 of AZD1222 vaccination. Receptors originate from an adult in good health. Each CDR3 is given with its conserved first and last residue. A D gene is named only where the DNA matches it firmly. Not all rows give a size; the values are once, few, many and, for expanded clones, a class.

V gene	J gene	D gene	clone size	CDR3 DNA	CDR3 protein
TRBV19	TRBJ1-2	.	.	TGTGCCAGTAGTATTGGCAGGGCGAGGGGCTACACCTTC	CASSIGRARGYTF
TRBV5-6	TRBJ2-1	.	.	TGTGCCAGCAGCTCGCGAGGGTTCTATGAGCAGTTCTTC	CASSSRGFYEQFF
TRBV6-5	TRBJ2-1	TRBD2	.	TGTGCCAGCAGTTTCAGCGGGAGGCCCCCAGAGTTCTTC	CASSFSGRPPEFF
TRBV6-4	TRBJ1-2	.	.	TGTGCCAGCAGCGGGGGAGGTAGCTATGGCTACACCTTC	CASSGGGSYGYTF
TRBV9	TRBJ2-6	.	few	TGTGCCAGCAGCGTAAATTACAGGGATCCCTCTGGGGCCAACGTCCTGACTTTC	CASSVNYRDPSGANVLTF
TRBV20-1	TRBJ2-1	.	.	TGCAGCCCGCGGGACTACAATGAGCAGTTCTTC	CSPRDYNEQFF
TRBV7-9	TRBJ1-1	.	.	TGTGCCAGCAGGCCACAGGGTTTTCGAGCGAGGTTTATGAACACTGAAGCTTTCTTT	CASRPQGFRARFMNTEAFF
TRBV6-1	TRBJ1-5	.	few	TGTGCCAGCAGTGACTTAGCGGGGCGGTCCGTGCGCCCCCAGCATTTT	CASSDLAGRSVRPQHF
TRBV2	TRBJ2-7	.	.	TGTGCCAGCAGTGAAGAGGGTGGAGGCTCCTACGAGCAGTACTTC	CASSEEGGGSYEQYF
TRBV3-1/TRBV3-2	TRBJ2-5	TRBD2	.	TGTGCCAGCAGGACTAGCTGGGAGACCCAGTACTTC	CASRTSWETQYF
TRBV10-3	TRBJ1-2	.	.	TGTGCCATCAGTGAGTCGCGGACGGCTAACTATGGCTACACCTTC	CAISESRTANYGYTF
TRBV29-1	TRBJ2-2	TRBD1	.	TGCAGCGTAGCGGACAGGGTGGCCGGGGAGCTGTTTTTT	CSVADRVAGELFF
TRBV5-6	TRBJ1-1	.	.	TGTGCCAGCAGCTTGGGGGATCAGAACACTGAAGCTTTCTTT	CASSLGDQNTEAFF
TRBV6-2/TRBV6-3	TRBJ1-5	.	.	TGTGCCAGCAGTCGACAGAGAATCAATCAGCCCCAGCATTTT	CASSRQRINQPQHF
TRBV14	TRBJ2-2	.	.	TGTGCCAGCAGCCAAAAATCGGAGCTGTTTTTT	CASSQKSELFF